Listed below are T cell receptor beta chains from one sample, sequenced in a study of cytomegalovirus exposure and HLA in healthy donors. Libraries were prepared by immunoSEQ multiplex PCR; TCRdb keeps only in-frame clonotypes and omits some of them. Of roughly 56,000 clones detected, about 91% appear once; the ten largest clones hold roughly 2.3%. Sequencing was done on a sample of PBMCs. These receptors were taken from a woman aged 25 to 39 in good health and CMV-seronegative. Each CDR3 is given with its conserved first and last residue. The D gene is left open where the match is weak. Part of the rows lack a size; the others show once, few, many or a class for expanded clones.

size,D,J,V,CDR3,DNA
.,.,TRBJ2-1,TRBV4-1,CASSQDRTLLDEQFF,TGCGCCAGCAGCCAAGACAGGACTCTCCTGGATGAGCAGTTCTTC
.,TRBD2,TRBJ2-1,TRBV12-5,CASGPVGDRGLHYEQFF,TGTGCTAGTGGTCCTGTGGGTGATAGGGGACTACACTATGAGCAGTTCTTC
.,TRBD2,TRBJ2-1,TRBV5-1,CASSLVATSGSGEQFF,TGCGCCAGCAGCTTGGTAGCGACTAGCGGGAGTGGTGAGCAGTTCTTC
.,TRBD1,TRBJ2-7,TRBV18,CASSLDRPYEQYF,TGTGCCAGCTCACTGGACAGGCCCTACGAGCAGTACTTC
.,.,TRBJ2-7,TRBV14,CASSPTTPREQYF,TGTGCCAGCAGCCCGACTACCCCTCGCGAGCAGTACTTC
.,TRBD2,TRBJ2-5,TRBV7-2,CASSKLAGAVETQYF,TGTGCCAGCAGCAAACTAGCGGGAGCGGTGGAGACCCAGTACTTC
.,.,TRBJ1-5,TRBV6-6,CASGAVNQPQHF,TGTGCCAGCGGGGCGGTCAATCAGCCCCAGCATTTT
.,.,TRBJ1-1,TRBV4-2,CASSHSSEAFF,TGTGCCAGCAGCCACTCCTCTGAAGCTTTCTTT
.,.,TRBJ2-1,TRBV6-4,CASSDGSEGSEQFF,TGTGCCAGCAGTGATGGGTCGGAAGGGAGTGAGCAGTTCTTC
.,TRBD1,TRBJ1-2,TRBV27,CASSLQGVGGYTF,TGTGCCAGCAGTTTACAGGGGGTCGGTGGCTACACCTTC
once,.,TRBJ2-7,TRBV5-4,CASSANVGQGANEQYF,TGTGCCAGCAGCGCGAATGTGGGGCAGGGCGCCAACGAGCAGTACTTC
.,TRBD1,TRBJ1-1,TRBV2,CASSDRTGGTEAFF,TGTGCCAGCAGTGACCGAACAGGGGGCACTGAAGCTTTCTTT
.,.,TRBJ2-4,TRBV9,CASSGGRTDHKNIQYF,TGTGCCAGCAGCGGAGGGAGGACCGACCATAAAAACATTCAGTACTTC
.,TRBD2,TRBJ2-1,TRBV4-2,CASSQPTSASPNEQFF,TGTGCCAGCAGCCAACCAACTAGCGCGAGCCCCAATGAGCAGTTCTTC
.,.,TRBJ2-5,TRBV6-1,CASSPGTSNEGQYF,TGTGCCAGCAGTCCCGGGACTTCGAATGAGGGCCAGTACTTC
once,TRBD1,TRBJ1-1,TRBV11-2,CASSFGDRVGSEAFF,TGTGCCAGCAGCTTTGGGGACAGGGTAGGTTCTGAAGCTTTCTTT
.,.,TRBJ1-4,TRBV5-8,CASSFREKLFF,TGTGCCAGCAGCTTTCGTGAAAAACTGTTTTTT
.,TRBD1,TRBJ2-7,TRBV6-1,CASRTGTGGYEQYF,TGTGCCAGCAGGACCGGGACAGGGGGCTACGAGCAGTACTTC
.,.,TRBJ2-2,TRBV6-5,CASNAAYTGELFF,TGTGCCAGCAATGCAGCGTACACCGGGGAGCTGTTTTTT
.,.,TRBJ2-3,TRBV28,CASSFPDYKDTDTQYF,TGTGCCAGCAGTTTTCCCGACTATAAAGACACAGATACGCAGTATTTT
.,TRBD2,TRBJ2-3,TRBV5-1,CASSKDSGRYTDTQYF,TGCGCCAGCAGCAAAGATAGCGGGAGGTACACAGATACGCAGTATTTT
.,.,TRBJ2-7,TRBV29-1,CSVEGRDEQYF,TGCAGCGTTGAAGGAAGAGACGAGCAGTACTTC
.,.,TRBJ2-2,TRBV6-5,CASRNREGTGELFF,TGTGCCAGTAGGAACAGGGAGGGCACCGGGGAGCTGTTTTTT
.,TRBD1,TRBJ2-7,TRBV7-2,CASSWQGDAVEQYF,TGTGCCAGCAGCTGGCAGGGGGATGCGGTCGAGCAGTACTTC
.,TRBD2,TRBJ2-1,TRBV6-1,CASINSGRGAGEQFF,TGTGCCAGCATTAATAGCGGGAGGGGCGCAGGAGAGCAGTTCTTC
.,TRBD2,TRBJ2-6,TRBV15,CATSRGREAGANVLTF,TGTGCCACCAGCAGGGGTCGGGAGGCAGGGGCCAACGTCCTGACTTTC
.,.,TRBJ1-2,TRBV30,CAWSGYVREGGGYTF,TGTGCCTGGAGTGGTTACGTACGGGAGGGGGGTGGCTACACCTTC
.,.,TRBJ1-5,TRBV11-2,CASSPQEDQPQHF,TGTGCCAGCAGTCCGCAGGAGGATCAGCCCCAGCATTTT
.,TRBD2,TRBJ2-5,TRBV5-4,CASSSGLAAQETQYF,TGTGCCAGCAGCAGTGGACTAGCGGCACAAGAGACCCAGTACTTC
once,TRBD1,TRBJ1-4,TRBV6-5,CASRRQGTNEKLFF,TGTGCCAGCAGGCGACAGGGTACTAATGAAAAACTGTTTTTT
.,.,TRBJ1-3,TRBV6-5,CASSSGLFGNTIYF,TGTGCCAGCAGTTCAGGGTTATTTGGAAACACCATATATTTT
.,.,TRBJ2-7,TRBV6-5,CASSEGHQSYEQYF,TGTGCCAGCAGTGAGGGACACCAGTCCTACGAGCAGTACTTC
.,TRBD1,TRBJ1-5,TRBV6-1,CASSRDRSNQPQHF,TGTGCCAGCAGTCGGGACAGAAGCAATCAGCCCCAGCATTTT
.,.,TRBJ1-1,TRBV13,CASTRGTEAFF,TGTGCCAGCACCAGGGGTACTGAAGCTTTCTTT
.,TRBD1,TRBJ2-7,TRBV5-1,CASSLVRDRVEQYF,TGCGCCAGCAGCTTGGTTCGGGACAGGGTCGAGCAGTACTTC
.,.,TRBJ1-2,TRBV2,CASSEVPKYGYTF,TGTGCCAGCAGTGAAGTCCCTAAGTATGGCTACACCTTC
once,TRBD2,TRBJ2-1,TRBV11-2,CASSRGASGRAAIEQFF,TGTGCCAGCAGCAGGGGGGCTAGCGGGCGCGCGGCGATCGAGCAGTTCTTC
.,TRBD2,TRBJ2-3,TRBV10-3,CAISEGGRGGDTQYF,TGTGCCATCAGTGAGGGCGGGAGAGGTGGAGATACGCAGTATTTT
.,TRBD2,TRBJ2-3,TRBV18,CASSPPGLAERTDTQYF,TGTGCCAGCTCACCACCGGGACTAGCGGAGAGAACAGATACGCAGTATTTT
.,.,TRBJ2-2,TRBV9,CASSVIPGGWDTGELFF,TGTGCCAGCAGCGTAATCCCCGGAGGATGGGACACCGGGGAGCTGTTTTTT
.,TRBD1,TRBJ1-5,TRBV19,CASSQTGDTGNQPQHF,TGTGCCAGTAGCCAGACAGGGGATACTGGCAATCAGCCCCAGCATTTT
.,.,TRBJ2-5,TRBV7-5,CVRSLKRVSEETQYF,TGTGTCAGAAGCTTAAAGAGGGTTTCCGAAGAGACCCAGTACTTC
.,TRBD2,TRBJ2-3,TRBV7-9,CASSHPGLAGAGTDTQYF,TGTGCCAGCAGCCATCCCGGACTAGCGGGAGCTGGAACAGATACGCAGTATTTT
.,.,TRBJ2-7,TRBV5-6,CASSPTFSYEQYF,TGTGCCAGCAGCCCCACTTTCTCCTACGAGCAGTACTTC
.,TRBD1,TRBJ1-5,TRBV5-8,CASSLRTGGGQPQHF,TGTGCCAGCAGCTTACGTACAGGGGGCGGTCAGCCCCAGCATTTT
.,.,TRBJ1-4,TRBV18,CASSAQRQGTIGAAVLFF,TGTGCCAGCTCTGCCCAAAGGCAGGGAACAATAGGGGCGGCGGTATTGTTTTTT
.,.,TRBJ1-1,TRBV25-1,CASSGTGIRNTEAFF,TGTGCCAGCAGTGGGACGGGAATTAGGAACACTGAAGCTTTCTTT